This T cell receptor beta chain was found in a study of Graves' ophthalmopathy and Graves' hyperthyroidism. Study results and limitations: As the model predicted ophthalmopathy progression, it achieved a sensitivity of 65% to 71% and a specificity of approximately 72%. Blood also carried most expanded thyroid clonotypes exceeding 0.001 frequency.

The table lists this clonotype with a few counts. The antigen remains unidentified. TCR beta CDR3 regions were amplified from RNA transcripts. In the first round, RT-PCR was carried out with HTBI primers, and a multiplex PCR formed the second round. Using its own MiXCR run on the multiplex PCR reads, TCRdb lists one record per CDR3 protein. There are 200,000 to 250,000 distinct CDR3 sequences in the sample; around 50% occur only once, and around half lies in the top ten. Looked up from germline, CDR1 is SNHLY and CDR2 is FYNNEI. This CDR3 is 15 amino acids long. V shed 6 bases, J shed 7 bases, and the junction held 8 bases outside the gene matches. Moderate-to-severe activity, CAS ≥3, NOSPECS ≥4 and duration under 3 months were recorded for donors with ophthalmopathy. The authors diagnosed from clinical symptoms, serum thyroxine, TRAb, thyroid ultrasound and orbital computed tomography.

V gene TRBV2 combines with J gene TRBJ2-2, with TRBD2 matching 10 bases. This TCR derives from an adult man with Graves' ophthalmopathy. Input material: peripheral blood. The CDR3 region has the DNA TGTGCCAGCAGGAATACTAGCGGGGATAACGGGGAGCTGTTTTTT. It translates to CASRNTSGDNGELFF.